This record concerns one T cell receptor (beta chain) sequence. Its matching antigen is unknown. The PCR contained 60 Vbeta and 13 Jbeta primers. TCRdb keeps only in-frame clones here, not all; method: immunoSEQ multiplex PCR. The sample shows 200,000 to 300,000 clones, roughly four fifths of them seen only once. This specimen comes from a study of cytomegalovirus exposure and HLA in healthy donors. Study background: About 85 million unique TCRs from HLA-typed donors were held in an early release of data. Findings of the study overall: Later analysis identified 16,951 TCR beta sequences associated with HLA alleles, using a false discovery rate threshold of 0.05. In a later analysis, the majority of CMV-associated beta chains seemingly showed HLA restriction. The classifier was said to identify cytomegalovirus status with high specificity and sensitivity.

This CDR3 spans 15 amino acids. CDR1 and CDR2 (germline): SGHRS, YFSETQ. The ends were cut back, 0 bases at V and 6 bases at J, with 14 bases in the middle. The sample taken for sequencing was PBMCs. This TCR came from a woman aged 40-49 years in good health and CMV-seropositive. This chain joins TRBV5-1 and TRBJ2-3; possible D gene TRBD1, 6 bases. For the CDR3, the DNA is TGCGCCAGCAGCTTGGTTCAGGGGATCGCGGATACGCAGTATTTT. Translating it yields CASSLVQGIADTQYF.